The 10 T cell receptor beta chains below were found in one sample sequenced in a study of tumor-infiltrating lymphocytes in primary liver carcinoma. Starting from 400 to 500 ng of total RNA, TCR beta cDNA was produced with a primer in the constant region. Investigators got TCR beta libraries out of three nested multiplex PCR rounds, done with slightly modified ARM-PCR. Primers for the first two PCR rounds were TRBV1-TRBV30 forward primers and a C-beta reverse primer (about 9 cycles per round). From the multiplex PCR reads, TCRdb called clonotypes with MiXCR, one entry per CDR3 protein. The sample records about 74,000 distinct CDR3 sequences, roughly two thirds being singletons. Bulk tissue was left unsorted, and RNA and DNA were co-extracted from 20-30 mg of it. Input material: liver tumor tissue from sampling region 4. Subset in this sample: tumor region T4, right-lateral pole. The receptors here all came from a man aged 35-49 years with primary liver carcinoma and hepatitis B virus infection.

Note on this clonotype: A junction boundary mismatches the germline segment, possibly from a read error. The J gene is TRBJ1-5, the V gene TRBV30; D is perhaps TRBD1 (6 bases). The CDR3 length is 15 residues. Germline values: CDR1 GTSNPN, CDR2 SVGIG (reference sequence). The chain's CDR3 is CAWSVGALSNQPQHF. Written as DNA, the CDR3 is TGTGCCTGGAGTGTGGGGGCGCTGAGCAATCAGCCCCAGCACTTT.

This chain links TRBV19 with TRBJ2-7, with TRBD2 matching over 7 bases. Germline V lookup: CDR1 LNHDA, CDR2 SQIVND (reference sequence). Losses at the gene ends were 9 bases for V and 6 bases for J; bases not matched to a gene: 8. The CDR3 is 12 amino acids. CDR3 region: CASGTNLSEQYF. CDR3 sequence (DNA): TGTGCCAGCGGGACTAATCTTAGCGAGCAGTACTTC.

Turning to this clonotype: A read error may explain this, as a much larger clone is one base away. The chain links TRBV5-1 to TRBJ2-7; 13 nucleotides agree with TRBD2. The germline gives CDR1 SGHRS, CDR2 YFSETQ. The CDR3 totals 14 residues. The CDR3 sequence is CAGSLTSGGYEQYF. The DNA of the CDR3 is TGCGCCGGCAGCTTGACTAGCGGGGGGTACGAGCAGTACTTC.

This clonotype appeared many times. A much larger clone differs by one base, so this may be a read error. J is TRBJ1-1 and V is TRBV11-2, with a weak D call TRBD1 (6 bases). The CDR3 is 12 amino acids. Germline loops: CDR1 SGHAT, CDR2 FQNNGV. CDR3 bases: TGTGCCTGCAGCCCTGGACAGATTGAAGCTTTCTTT. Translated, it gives CACSPGQIEAFF.

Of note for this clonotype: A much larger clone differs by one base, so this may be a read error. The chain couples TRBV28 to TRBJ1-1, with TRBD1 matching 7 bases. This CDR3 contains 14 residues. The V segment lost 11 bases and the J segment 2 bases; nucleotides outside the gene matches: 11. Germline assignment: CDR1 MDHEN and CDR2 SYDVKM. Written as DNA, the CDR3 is TGTGCCTGTCTCTCTGGACAGGATAACACTGAAGCTTTCTTT. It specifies CACLSGQDNTEAFF.

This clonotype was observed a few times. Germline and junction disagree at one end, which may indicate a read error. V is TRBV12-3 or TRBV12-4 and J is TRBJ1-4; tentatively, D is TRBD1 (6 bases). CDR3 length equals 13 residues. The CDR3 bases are TGTGCCGGCAGGCTGGGACACGGCGAAAAACTGGTTTTT. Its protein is CAGRLGHGEKLVF.

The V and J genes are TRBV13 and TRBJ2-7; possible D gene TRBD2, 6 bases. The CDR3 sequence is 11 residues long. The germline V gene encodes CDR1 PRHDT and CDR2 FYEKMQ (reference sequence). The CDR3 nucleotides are TGTCTCAGCAGCCTCCGGGGGGAGCAGTACTTC. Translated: CLSSLRGEQYF.

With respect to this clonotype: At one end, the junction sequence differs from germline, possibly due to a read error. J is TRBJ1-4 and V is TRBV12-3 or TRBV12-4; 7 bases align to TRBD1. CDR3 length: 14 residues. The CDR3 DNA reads TGTGCCAGGAGTTGGGGACAGAGTAATGAAAAACTGTTTTTC. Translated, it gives CARSWGQSNEKLFF.

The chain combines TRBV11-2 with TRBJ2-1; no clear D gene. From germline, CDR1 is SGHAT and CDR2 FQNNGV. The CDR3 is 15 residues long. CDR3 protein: CGTGQDQPFYNEQFF. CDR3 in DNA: TGTGGCACCGGGCAAGACCAGCCATTCTATAATGAGCAGTTCTTC. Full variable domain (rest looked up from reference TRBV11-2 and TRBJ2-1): EAGVAQSPRYKIIEKRQSVAFWCNPISGHATLYWYQQILGQGPKLLIQFQNNGVVDDSQLPKDRFSAERLKGVDSTLKIQPAKLEDSAVYLCGTGQDQPFYNEQFFGPGTRLTVL.

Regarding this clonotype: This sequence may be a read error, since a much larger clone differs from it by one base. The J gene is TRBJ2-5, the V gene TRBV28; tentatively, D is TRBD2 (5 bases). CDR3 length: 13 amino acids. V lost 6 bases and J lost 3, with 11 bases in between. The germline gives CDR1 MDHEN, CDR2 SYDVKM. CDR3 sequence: CASRQRAEETQYF. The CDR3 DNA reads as TGTGCCAGCAGGCAGAGGGCGGAAGAGACCCAGTACTTC.